Listed below are T cell receptor beta chains from one sample, sequenced in a study of graft-versus-host responses after intestinal transplantation. Only in-frame clones appear in the TCRdb table, and some are missing; sequencing was by immunoSEQ multiplex PCR. The data show 95,000 to 110,000 clones, roughly 93% seen once. Their antigens remain unidentified. Sequenced material: unstimulated CD8+ T cells sorted from spleen or lymph node cells, taken before intestinal transplant. The receptors originated from a human donor who received an intestinal transplant. CDR3s include the opening cysteine and the closing phenylalanine or tryptophan. The D gene is left open where the match is weak. Some rows mark clone size as missing; the rest say once, few, many or name a class of expanded clone.

size,D,J,V,CDR3,DNA
NA,NA,TRBJ1-5,TRBV19,CASSIPGNQPQHF,TGTGCCAGTAGTATCCCCGGCAATCAGCCCCAGCATTTT
NA,NA,TRBJ1-5,TRBV19,CASSIVQNQPQHF,TGTGCCAGTAGTATAGTACAGAATCAGCCCCAGCATTTT
NA,NA,TRBJ1-5,TRBV19,CASSIILRQYNQPQHF,TGTGCCAGTAGTATAATTCTTCGACAGTACAATCAGCCCCAGCATTTT
NA,NA,TRBJ2-7,TRBV2,CASSEGAQVYF,TGTGCCAGCAGTGAGGGGGCACAGGTGTACTTC
NA,NA,TRBJ2-5,TRBV7-8,CASSSTANGGETQYF,TGTGCCAGCAGCTCGACCGCTAACGGTGGTGAGACCCAGTACTTC
NA,NA,TRBJ2-2,TRBV6-5,CASSYVRTGELFF,TGTGCCAGCAGTTACGTTCGCACCGGGGAGCTGTTTTTT
NA,NA,TRBJ1-1,TRBV30,CAYSPNTEAFF,TGTGCCTACTCACCGAACACTGAAGCTTTCTTT
NA,TRBD1,TRBJ2-7,TRBV5-6,CASSWGQGSGEQYF,TGTGCCAGCAGCTGGGGACAGGGGTCGGGGGAGCAGTACTTC
NA,NA,TRBJ2-4,TRBV19,CASSISLGNIQYF,TGTGCCAGTAGTATCTCTCTAGGAAACATTCAGTACTTC
NA,TRBD1,TRBJ1-1,TRBV4-1,CASSQVGTGNVEAFF,TGCGCCAGCAGCCAAGTTGGGACAGGGAATGTTGAAGCTTTCTTT
NA,NA,TRBJ2-7,TRBV2,CATRDVYEQYF,TGTGCCACCCGAGACGTTTACGAGCAGTACTTC
NA,NA,TRBJ1-3,TRBV30,CAWILMDTIYF,TGTGCCTGGATCTTAATGGACACCATATATTTT
NA,TRBD1,TRBJ2-7,TRBV6-1,CASKGQPYEQYF,TGTGCCAGCAAGGGACAGCCCTACGAGCAGTACTTC
NA,NA,TRBJ1-5,TRBV4-1,CASSHLNQPQHF,TGCGCCAGCAGCCACCTCAATCAGCCCCAGCATTTT
NA,TRBD2,TRBJ2-1,TRBV7-9,CASSSTSGGHSYNEQFF,TGTGCCAGCAGCTCGACTAGCGGGGGCCACTCCTACAATGAGCAGTTCTTC
NA,TRBD1,TRBJ1-2,TRBV30,CAWSDGQGPYGYTF,TGTGCCTGGAGCGACGGACAGGGCCCCTATGGCTACACCTTC
NA,TRBD2,TRBJ2-7,TRBV7-6,CASSPQHSGGINEQYF,TGTGCCAGCAGCCCTCAACATAGCGGGGGGATCAACGAGCAGTACTTC
NA,NA,TRBJ1-3,TRBV7-9,CASSLGTAGTPSGNTIYF,TGTGCCAGCAGCTTAGGTACGGCGGGGACACCCTCTGGAAACACCATATATTTT
NA,TRBD1,TRBJ1-2,TRBV5-1,CASSLQGAGYGYTF,TGCGCCAGCAGCTTGCAGGGGGCGGGCTATGGCTACACCTTC
NA,NA,TRBJ1-1,TRBV25-1,CASSEQGWTEAFF,TGTGCCAGCAGTGAACAGGGTTGGACTGAAGCTTTCTTT
NA,NA,TRBJ2-3,TRBV13,CASSFRRVTDTQYF,TGTGCCAGCAGCTTCAGGCGTGTGACAGATACGCAGTATTTT
NA,NA,TRBJ1-1,TRBV13,CASSFRLEEAFF,TGTGCCAGCAGCTTCCGATTAGAAGAAGCTTTCTTT
NA,TRBD1,TRBJ2-2,TRBV9,CASTFSGDRARELFF,TGTGCCAGCACCTTTTCGGGGGACAGGGCACGGGAGCTGTTTTTT
NA,NA,TRBJ2-1,TRBV2,CASWQRGDNEQFF,TGTGCCAGCTGGCAGAGGGGCGACAATGAGCAGTTCTTC
once,NA,TRBJ1-5,TRBV6-6,CASSYDPRDSNQPQHF,TGTGCCAGCAGTTACGACCCCCGGGATAGCAATCAGCCCCAGCATTTT
NA,NA,TRBJ1-2,TRBV4-1,CASSQDWVSLTYGYTF,TGCGCCAGCAGCCAAGATTGGGTCAGCCTAACCTATGGCTACACCTTC